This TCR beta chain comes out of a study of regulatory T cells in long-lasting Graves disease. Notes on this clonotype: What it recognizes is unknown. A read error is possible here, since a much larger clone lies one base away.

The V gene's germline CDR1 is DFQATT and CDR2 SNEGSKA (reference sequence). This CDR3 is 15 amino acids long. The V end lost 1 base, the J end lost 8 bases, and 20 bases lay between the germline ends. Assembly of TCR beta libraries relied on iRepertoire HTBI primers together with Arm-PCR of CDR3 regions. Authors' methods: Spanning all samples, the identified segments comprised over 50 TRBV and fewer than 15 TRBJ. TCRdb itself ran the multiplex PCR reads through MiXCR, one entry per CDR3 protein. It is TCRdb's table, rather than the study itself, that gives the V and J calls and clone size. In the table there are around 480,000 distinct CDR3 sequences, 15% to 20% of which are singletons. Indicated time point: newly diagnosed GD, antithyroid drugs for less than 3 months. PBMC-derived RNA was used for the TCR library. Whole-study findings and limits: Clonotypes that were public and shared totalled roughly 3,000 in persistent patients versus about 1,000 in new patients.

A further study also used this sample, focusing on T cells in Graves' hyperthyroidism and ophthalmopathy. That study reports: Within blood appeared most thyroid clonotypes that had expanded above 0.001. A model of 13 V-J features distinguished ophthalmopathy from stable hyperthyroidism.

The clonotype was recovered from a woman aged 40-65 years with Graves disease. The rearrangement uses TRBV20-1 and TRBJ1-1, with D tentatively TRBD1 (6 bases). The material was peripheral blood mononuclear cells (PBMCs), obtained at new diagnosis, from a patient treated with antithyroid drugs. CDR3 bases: TGCAGTGCTAGAGGGGGAGACAGGTTCGGGTTGGAAGCTTTCTTT. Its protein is CSARGGDRFGLEAFF.